This is a list of T cell receptor beta chains from one sample in a study of human T cells and chemical hapten exposure. A single record per CDR3 protein comes from TCRdb applying MiXCR to the RACE reads. Found here are under 50,000 distinct CDR3 sequences, less than 9% of them singletons; the top ten hold 1% to 1.5%. This specimen was whole blood, taken in connection with sensitization to the hapten diphenylcyclopropenone (DPC). All receptors derive from a woman between 50 and 59 years old with alopecia areata. Some clones in this sample may be carry-over from other donors' samples. The CDR3 runs from the conserved cysteine through the conserved F or W. D genes are given only for firm matches. Clone size is not always given. Where it is, it says once, few, many or a class for expanded clones.

abundance,d_gene,v_gene,j_gene,CDR3nt,CDR3aa
many,-,TRBV23-1,TRBJ1-4,TGCGCCAGCAGTCCCCGGGGGGCACAGGGCCTGACTAATGAAAAACTGTTTTTT,CASSPRGAQGLTNEKLFF
-,-,TRBV10-3,TRBJ1-1,TGTGCCATCAGTGAACCCACAGGGCGCGCTGAAGCTTTCTTT,CAISEPTGRAEAFF
-,-,TRBV5-1,TRBJ2-3,TGCGCCAGCAGCTTGATGGGGGCACCCACAGATACGCAGTATTTT,CASSLMGAPTDTQYF
-,TRBD1,TRBV24-1,TRBJ2-3,TGTGCCACTCATGGACAGGGCACAGATACGCAGTATTTT,CATHGQGTDTQYF
many,TRBD1,TRBV6-2/TRBV6-3,TRBJ1-1,TGTGCCAGCAGTTACCCCGGACAGGCGAACACTGAAGCTTTCTTT,CASSYPGQANTEAFF
-,TRBD1,TRBV7-6,TRBJ2-3,TGTGCCAGCAGCCGGACAGGGGAAATAGATACGCAGTATTTT,CASSRTGEIDTQYF
few,-,TRBV5-1,TRBJ2-1,TGCGCCAGCAGCGGCACGTTTGCGGGGAGCTCCTACAATGAGCAGTTCTTC,CASSGTFAGSSYNEQFF
many,-,TRBV20-1,TRBJ2-7,TGCAGTGCTAGAGATCGCAAGCCAGCACTCGAGAGGGAGCAGTACTTC,CSARDRKPALEREQYF
many,-,TRBV6-5,TRBJ2-7,TGTGCCAGCAGGTTACGGGACTCCTACGAGCAGTACTTC,CASRLRDSYEQYF
many,-,TRBV21-1,TRBJ1-1,TGTGCCAGCAGCAAATGTCCGGGACTTAACACTGAAGCTTTCTTT,CASSKCPGLNTEAFF
many,-,TRBV20-1,TRBJ2-2,TGCAGTGGCAGGGGGGGAGGCACCGGGGAGCTGTTTTTT,CSGRGGGTGELFF
many,TRBD1,TRBV7-9,TRBJ2-7,TGTGCCAGACAGGGGGGCATCTCTCCCGAGCAGTACTTC,CARQGGISPEQYF
many,-,TRBV3-1,TRBJ2-3,TGTGCCAGCAGCCTTCTCGGTGCTAGCACAGATACGCAGTATTTT,CASSLLGASTDTQYF
few,TRBD2,TRBV11-2,TRBJ2-7,TGTGCCAGCAGCTTATCCCACGGGGCGGGAGGATCCTACGAGCAGTACTTC,CASSLSHGAGGSYEQYF
-,TRBD2,TRBV30,TRBJ2-5,TGTGCCTGGACTAGCGGGAGAGGGACCCAGTACTTC,CAWTSGRGTQYF
-,TRBD1,TRBV29-1,TRBJ2-7,TGCAGCGCTGGACGGGACAGGGTATACGAGCAGTACTTC,CSAGRDRVYEQYF
-,TRBD2,TRBV5-4,TRBJ2-1,TGTGCCAGCAGCTCCGGGACTAGCGGGACCCTCCCCTACAATGAGCAGTTCTTC,CASSSGTSGTLPYNEQFF
-,TRBD2,TRBV29-1,TRBJ2-5,TGCAGCGTCCGACTAGCGGGAAAAGAGACCCAGTACTTC,CSVRLAGKETQYF
few,-,TRBV14,TRBJ1-4,TGTGCCAGCAGCCAAGCCCGGGGGCGGAATGAAAAACTGTTTTTT,CASSQARGRNEKLFF
few,-,TRBV18,TRBJ2-7,TGTGCCAGCTCACCTCCCCTCCAGGGACGCGAGCAGTACTTC,CASSPPLQGREQYF
-,-,TRBV10-3,TRBJ1-1,TGTGCCATCAGTGGGACAGTTCGTGGACACACTGAAGCTTTCTTT,CAISGTVRGHTEAFF
many,-,TRBV12-3/TRBV12-4,TRBJ2-3,TGTGCCAGCACCAGGAGGAGTGGGGCCACAGATACGCAGTATTTT,CASTRRSGATDTQYF
-,-,TRBV6-2/TRBV6-3,TRBJ1-1,TGTGCCAGCAGCCGACACGCCACTGAAGCTTTCTTT,CASSRHATEAFF
many,TRBD2,TRBV4-2,TRBJ2-5,TGTGCCAGCAGCCAAGGGACTAGCGGCCAAGAGACCCAGTACTTC,CASSQGTSGQETQYF
many,TRBD1,TRBV2,TRBJ2-7,TGTGCCAGCCGTTTGGGACAGGGGGCGCGGGAGCAGTACTTC,CASRLGQGAREQYF
many,-,TRBV7-8,TRBJ2-3,TGTGCCAGCAGCTTAGCAATGGGGCGACAGTATTTT,CASSLAMGRQYF
many,-,TRBV10-3,TRBJ1-1,TGTGCCATCAGAACGGGACTCAATCGAGGCACTGAAGCTTTCTTT,CAIRTGLNRGTEAFF
many,-,TRBV2,TRBJ1-1,TGTGCCAGCAGTGAAACCCGAACCCCCCACGGGGTCTTT,CASSETRTPHGVF
many,-,TRBV5-4,TRBJ2-2,TGTGCCAGCAGCCCTGCCGGGACACAGAAGACCGGGGAGCTGTTTTTT,CASSPAGTQKTGELFF
many,-,TRBV1,TRBJ2-1,TGCACCAGCAGCCAAGATGAGGACCCATCCCGGACCTACAATGAGCAGTTCTTC,CTSSQDEDPSRTYNEQFF
many,TRBD2,TRBV7-9,TRBJ2-2,TGTGCCAGCAGCTCGACTAGCGGGTTGTACACCGGGGAGCTGTTTTTT,CASSSTSGLYTGELFF
-,-,TRBV20-1,TRBJ1-4,TGCAGTGCTTTCGCTAATGAATTGGGAAAACTGTTTTTT,CSAFANELGKLFF
many,-,TRBV2,TRBJ2-1,TGTGCCAGCAGCCCAGAAGGTGGCTCCGAGCAGTTCTTC,CASSPEGGSEQFF
many,-,TRBV20-1,TRBJ1-1,TGCAGTGCTAGAGGGGGCACTGAAGCTTTCTTT,CSARGGTEAFF
many,-,TRBV6-6,TRBJ2-7,TGTGCCAGCAGAGCGGGACAGACCTACGAGCAGTACTTC,CASRAGQTYEQYF
many,-,TRBV7-9,TRBJ1-6,TGTGCCAGCAGCTTACAAGGAGGTTCACCCCTCCACTTT,CASSLQGGSPLHF
many,-,TRBV20-1,TRBJ2-1,TGCAGTGCTAGGGGGGGATACTCCTACAATGAGCAGTTCTTC,CSARGGYSYNEQFF
-,-,TRBV4-1,TRBJ2-1,TGCGCCAGCAGCCAAGATCAAGGGGGATACAATGAGCAGTTCTTC,CASSQDQGGYNEQFF
-,-,TRBV12-3/TRBV12-4,TRBJ1-6,TGTGCCAGCGCTACAGGTCCCAATTCACCCCTCCACTTT,CASATGPNSPLHF
many,-,TRBV11-3,TRBJ1-1,TGTGCCAGCAGCTTAGAGGCGGGATCGGACACTGAAGCTTTCTTT,CASSLEAGSDTEAFF
-,-,TRBV3-1,TRBJ2-3,TGTGCCAGCAGCCCCCAACAGGGTCACACAGATACGCAGTATTTT,CASSPQQGHTDTQYF
many,-,TRBV28,TRBJ2-7,TGTGCCAGCAGTTATGGGGGCTCCTACGAGCAGTACTTC,CASSYGGSYEQYF
many,TRBD2,TRBV18,TRBJ2-1,TGTGCCAGCTCACCAAAACTAGCGGGAGGGAGAAATGAGCAGTTCTTC,CASSPKLAGGRNEQFF
many,-,TRBV29-1,TRBJ2-7,TGCAGCGTTCCAGGGGAGTTATCCTACGAGCAGTACTTC,CSVPGELSYEQYF
many,-,TRBV27,TRBJ2-1,TGTGCCAGCAGTTTAACGAGCGGGGAGCAGTTCTTC,CASSLTSGEQFF
many,TRBD2,TRBV19,TRBJ2-1,TGTGCCAGTAGTCCCGCTAGCGGGAGTAATGAGCAGTTCTTC,CASSPASGSNEQFF
-,TRBD1,TRBV20-1,TRBJ2-6,TGCAGTGCTAGCACAGGGGGCGCGAGTAGCGGACCTGGGGCCAACGTCCTGACTTTC,CSASTGGASSGPGANVLTF
-,TRBD2,TRBV29-1,TRBJ2-7,TGCAGCGCTGGACTAGCGGGATTCGGGGAGCAGTACTTC,CSAGLAGFGEQYF
many,-,TRBV7-8,TRBJ2-7,TGTGCCAGCAGCTTAGCGTCAAAAGCCTACGAGCAGTACTTC,CASSLASKAYEQYF